This T cell receptor beta chain is from a study of cytomegalovirus exposure and HLA in healthy donors. Study-wide context: From donors who were HLA-typed, an early data release held 65 million to 85 million unique TCRs. Study-wide findings and caveats: The study put 150 or so TCR beta chains on its list as cytomegalovirus-associated. Segments of the TCR beta V type were, in most cases, productive about 87% or about 30% of the time in an earlier analysis. HLA alleles were associated with 15,000 to 20,000 TCR beta sequences in a later analysis at 0.05 false discovery rate.

Remarks on this clone: The target antigen is unknown.

With 6 bases removed from V and 6 bases from J, the gap between germline ends came to 15 bases. Germline CDR1 reads LNHDA; CDR2 reads SQIVND (reference sequence). This CDR3 spans 14 amino acids. Amplification used 60 Vbeta primers and 13 Jbeta primers. TCRdb's copy holds only in-frame clones and misses some; the assay was immunoSEQ multiplex PCR. The sample includes 60,000 or so clones. The receptor was derived from a man between 45 and 60 years old in good health and CMV-seropositive. Material: PBMCs. This chain joins TRBV19 and TRBJ1-3; D is unclear. CDR3 in amino acids: CASSLRVPVNTIYF. Here the CDR3 DNA reads TGTGCCAGTAGCCTGAGGGTCCCGGTAAACACCATATATTTT.